The 10 T cell receptor beta chains in this list originate from one sample, sequenced in a study of blood T cell repertoires in COVID-19. TCRdb's table, derived via immunoSEQ multiplex PCR, lists solely in-frame clones and lacks some. Of around 20,000 clones listed, around 87% were seen once; the top ten hold about a sixth. The sequenced sample consisted of peripheral blood. All receptors come from a man between 65 and 85 years old with acute or convalescent COVID-19.

This rearrangement joins TRBV6-2 or TRBV6-3 to TRBJ1-5, with 10 positions matching TRBD1. CDR1 MNHEY and CDR2 SVGEGT come from the germline V gene. CDR3 length: 14 amino acids. The ends lost 4 bases at V and 5 bases at J; junction bases unmatched: 2. This CDR3 is CASSLTGGYQPQHF. As DNA, the CDR3 is TGTGCCAGCAGTTTGACAGGGGGCTATCAGCCCCAGCATTTT.

J is TRBJ2-5 and V is TRBV18, with 9 bases lining up with TRBD2. The CDR3 extends over 19 amino acids. The germline V gene encodes CDR1 KGHSH and CDR2 LQKENI. The V and J ends lost 6 bases and 7 bases, in that order; junction bases with no gene match: 24. CDR3 bases: TGTGCCAGCTCGCTCCAAGGCGCTAGCGGGGCCAAGAGCGGGGGGACCCAGTACTTC. Its translation is CASSLQGASGAKSGGTQYF.

The J gene is TRBJ2-3, the V gene TRBV7-2; the match to TRBD1 covers 7 bases. V was pared by 5 bases and J by 4 bases, with 12 bases of the junction left unmatched. The CDR3 is 16 residues long. Germline-derived CDR1 and CDR2 are SGHTA and FQGNSA. As DNA, the CDR3 is TGTGCCAGCAGCCACCGACAGGGTGATGGCGCAGATACGCAGTATTTT. Protein: CASSHRQGDGADTQYF.

The chain joins TRBV29-1 to TRBJ2-3; tentatively, D is TRBD2 (6 bases). Trimming took 4 bases from V and 4 from J, leaving 12 bases between them. Germline CDR1 SQVTM, CDR2 ANQGSEA. The CDR3 extends over 13 amino acids. For the CDR3, the DNA is TGCAGCGTTGGGAGGGAGGTGGCAGATACGCAGTATTTT. This translates into CSVGREVADTQYF.

In regard to this clone: The junction differs from germline at one of its ends, possibly a read error. This chain links TRBV5-1 with TRBJ1-6, with 9 nucleotides matching TRBD1. This CDR3 spans 14 amino acids. The germline V gene encodes CDR1 SGHRS and CDR2 YFSETQ. The CDR3 DNA sequence: TGCGCCAGCAGTTTGGGACAGGGAAGCTCACCCCTCCACTTT. Translated: CASSLGQGSSPLHF.

The V and J genes are TRBV28 and TRBJ2-3; TRBD1 is a possible D gene (5 bases). Trimming pared 7 bases from V and 0 bases from J, leaving 8 bases between. CDR3 size: 13 residues. CDR1 and CDR2 from the germline V gene are MDHEN and SYDVKM. In nucleotides, the CDR3 is TGTGCCAGCAAAGGGGCTAGCACAGATACGCAGTATTTT. This encodes CASKGASTDTQYF.

The chain links TRBV7-2 to TRBJ2-7; possible D gene TRBD2, 6 bases. V shed 4 bases and J shed 4 bases, with 17 bases lying between them. Germline V CDR1 and CDR2: SGHTA, FQGNSA. This CDR3 comprises 15 residues. The CDR3 bases are TGTGCCAGCAGCTCCCTGCCCGGGACTTCTTACGAGCAGTACTTC. It codes for CASSSLPGTSYEQYF.

Worth noting for this clone: One junction end does not reproduce the germline sequence, and a read error may be involved. The chain recombines TRBV7-6 with TRBJ2-5, with TRBD2 as a possible D gene (5 bases). The CDR3 has 14 amino acids. Germline V gene data show CDR1 as SGHVS and CDR2 as FNYEAQ. For the CDR3, the DNA is TGTGCCAGCAGCTCCGACTATATACAAGAGGCCCAGTACTTC. It translates to CASSSDYIQEAQYF.

This chain links TRBV28 with TRBJ1-4; 8 bases fit TRBD1. CDR3 size: 16 residues. Looked up from germline, CDR1 is MDHEN and CDR2 is SYDVKM. Losses at the gene ends were 2 bases for V and 6 bases for J; bases not matched to a gene: 8. CDR3 amino acids: CASSLEAGGQDEKLFF. The CDR3 region has the DNA TGTGCCAGCAGTTTAGAGGCAGGGGGCCAGGATGAAAAACTGTTTTTT.

The chain recombines TRBV7-2 with TRBJ1-2; 10 bases map to TRBD1. V was clipped by 5 bases and J by 4 bases; unmatched bases: 7. This CDR3 spans 15 amino acids. The germline CDR1 and CDR2 sequences are SGHTA and FQGNSA. This CDR3 reads CASSPRQGAGYGYTF. In nucleotides, the CDR3 is TGTGCCAGCAGCCCTCGACAGGGGGCTGGCTATGGCTACACCTTC. Complete variable domain (other parts from reference TRBV7-2 and TRBJ1-2): GAGVSQSPSNKVTEKGKDVELRCDPISGHTALYWYRQSLGQGLEFLIYFQGNSAPDKSGLPSDRFSAERTGGSVSTLTIQRTQQEDSAVYLCASSPRQGAGYGYTFGSGTRLTVV.